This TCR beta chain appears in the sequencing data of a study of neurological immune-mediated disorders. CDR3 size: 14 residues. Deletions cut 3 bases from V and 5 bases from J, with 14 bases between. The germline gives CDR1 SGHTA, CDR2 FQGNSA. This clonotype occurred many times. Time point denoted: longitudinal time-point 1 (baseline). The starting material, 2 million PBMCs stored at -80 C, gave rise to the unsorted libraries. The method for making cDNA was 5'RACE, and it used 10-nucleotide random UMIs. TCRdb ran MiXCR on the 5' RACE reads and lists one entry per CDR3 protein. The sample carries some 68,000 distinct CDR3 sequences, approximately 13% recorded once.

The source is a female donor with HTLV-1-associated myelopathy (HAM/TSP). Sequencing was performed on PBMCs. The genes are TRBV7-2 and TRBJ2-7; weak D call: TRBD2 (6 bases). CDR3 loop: CASSFGGNVNEQYF. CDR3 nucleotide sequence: TGTGCCAGCAGCTTCGGAGGGAATGTCAACGAGCAGTACTTC.